These 8 T cell receptor beta chains were all obtained from the same sample, sequenced in a study of control samples from healthy donors and cancer patients. Here immunoSEQ multiplex PCR was the method, and the copy in TCRdb shows in-frame clones only, minus some. The sample contains around 250,000 clones, around 80% of which appear only once. Sequencing was done on a sample of PBMCs. The receptors were sampled from a woman between 55 and 75 years old with lung cancer.

Comments on this clone: The junction departs from germline at one end; a sequencing error may be responsible. V and J are TRBV7-7 and TRBJ2-6; 9 positions match TRBD1. CDR1 is SSHAT, CDR2 FNYEAQ, per germline (reference sequence). The length of the CDR3 is 19 residues. CDR3 region: CASSPTPGQGLSGANVLTF. The CDR3, as DNA: TGTGCTAGCAGCCCCACCCCGGGACAGGGACTCTCTGGGGCCAACGTCCTGACTTTC.

V gene TRBV9 combines with J gene TRBJ2-7, with D hard to call. Trimming stripped 0 bases from V and 3 bases from J, with 13 bases between. Germline V lookup: CDR1 SGDLS, CDR2 YYNGEE. The CDR3 contains 15 residues. The CDR3 sequence: CASSVDPNGYYEQYF. Here the CDR3 DNA reads TGTGCCAGCAGCGTAGACCCCAACGGATACTACGAGCAGTACTTC.

The chain employs TRBV7-9 and TRBJ2-1; D perhaps matches TRBD1 (5 bases). The CDR3 runs to 17 residues. Trimming pared 3 bases from V and 3 bases from J, leaving 18 bases between. In germline, CDR1 is SEHNR, CDR2 FQNEAQ (reference sequence). CDR3 protein: CASSFALSADIYNEQFF. CDR3 bases: TGTGCCAGCAGCTTCGCCCTGAGCGCGGACATCTACAATGAGCAGTTCTTC.

The chain joins TRBV7-2 to TRBJ2-1, with a tentative D call TRBD1 (6 bases). CDR3 length: 15 amino acids. In germline, CDR1 is SGHTA, CDR2 FQGNSA. Trimming took off 5 bases at V and 1 base at J, with 12 bases between the two ends. CDR3: CASSPRGTSYNEQFF. The CDR3 DNA sequence: TGTGCCAGCAGCCCGAGGGGGACATCCTACAATGAGCAGTTCTTC.

This clone was seen just once. The chain uses TRBV11-2 and TRBJ1-1; perhaps TRBD1 as D (6 bases). CDR3 size: 13 residues. The V gene lost 0 bases and the J gene lost 4 bases, with 6 bases spanning the gap. The germline V gene has CDR1 SGHAT and CDR2 FQNNGV. The CDR3 nucleotides read TGTGCCAGCAGCTTAGAACAGGGCACTGAAGCTTTCTTT. Translation gives CASSLEQGTEAFF.

As regards this clone: Mismatch with germline at one junction end may stem from a read error. J is TRBJ2-3 and V is TRBV7-9; 11 nucleotides align to TRBD2. CDR1 and CDR2 from the germline V gene are SEHNR and FQNEAQ (reference sequence). This CDR3 has 15 residues. The CDR3 loop reads CASSLAGGFTDTQYF. The CDR3 coding sequence is TGTGCCAGCAGCCTAGCGGGGGGATTCACAGATACGCAGTATTTT.

The chain combines TRBV4-1 with TRBJ2-1; TRBD2 matches 11 bases. The germline CDR1 and CDR2 sequences are MGHRA and YSYEKL. CDR3 size: 16 residues. Trimming took 0 bases from V and 9 from J; bases not matched to a gene: 7. The CDR3 loop is CASSQDRGSGGVEQFF. CDR3 sequence (DNA): TGCGCCAGCAGCCAAGATCGAGGTAGCGGGGGGGTTGAGCAGTTCTTC.

A remark on this clone: A read error may produce the germline difference seen at one junction end. The V gene is TRBV2, the J gene TRBJ1-2, with D unclear. The CDR3 covers 12 residues. CDR1 is SNHLY, CDR2 FYNNEI, per germline. CDR3 bases: TGTGCCAGCACTGAAATAGCCACAGGCTACACCTTC. Translated: CASTEIATGYTF.